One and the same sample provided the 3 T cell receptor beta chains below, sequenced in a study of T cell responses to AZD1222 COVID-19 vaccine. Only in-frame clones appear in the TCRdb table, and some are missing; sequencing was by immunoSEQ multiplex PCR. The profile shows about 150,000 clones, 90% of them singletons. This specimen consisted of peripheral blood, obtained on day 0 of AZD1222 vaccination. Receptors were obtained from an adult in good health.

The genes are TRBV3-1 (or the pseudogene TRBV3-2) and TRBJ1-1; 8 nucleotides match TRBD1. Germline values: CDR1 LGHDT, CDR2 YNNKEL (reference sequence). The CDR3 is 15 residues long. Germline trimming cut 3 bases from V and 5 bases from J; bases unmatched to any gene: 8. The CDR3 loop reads CASSHVRGRDTEAFF. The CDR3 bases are TGTGCCAGCAGCCACGTCAGGGGGCGGGATACTGAAGCTTTCTTT.

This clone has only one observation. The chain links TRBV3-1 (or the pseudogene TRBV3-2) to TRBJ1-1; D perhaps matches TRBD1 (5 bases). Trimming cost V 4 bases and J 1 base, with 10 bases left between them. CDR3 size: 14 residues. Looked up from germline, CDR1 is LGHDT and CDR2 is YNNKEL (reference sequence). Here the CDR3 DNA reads TGTGCCAGCAGCCGAAGCAGGGAGAACACTGAAGCTTTCTTT. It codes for CASSRSRENTEAFF.

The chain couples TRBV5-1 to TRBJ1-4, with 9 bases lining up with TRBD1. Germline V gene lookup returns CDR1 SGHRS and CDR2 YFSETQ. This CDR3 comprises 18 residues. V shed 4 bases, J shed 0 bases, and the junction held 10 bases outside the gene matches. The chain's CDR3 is CASSANTGGSTTNEKLFF. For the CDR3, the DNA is TGCGCCAGCAGCGCAAACACAGGGGGCTCAACAACTAATGAAAAACTGTTTTTT. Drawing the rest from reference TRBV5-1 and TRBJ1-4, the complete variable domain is KAGVTQTPRYLIKTRGQQVTLSCSPISGHRSVSWYQQTPGQGLQFLFEYFSETQRNKGNFPGRFSGRQFSNSRSEMNVSTLELGDSALYLCASSANTGGSTTNEKLFFGSGTQLSVL.